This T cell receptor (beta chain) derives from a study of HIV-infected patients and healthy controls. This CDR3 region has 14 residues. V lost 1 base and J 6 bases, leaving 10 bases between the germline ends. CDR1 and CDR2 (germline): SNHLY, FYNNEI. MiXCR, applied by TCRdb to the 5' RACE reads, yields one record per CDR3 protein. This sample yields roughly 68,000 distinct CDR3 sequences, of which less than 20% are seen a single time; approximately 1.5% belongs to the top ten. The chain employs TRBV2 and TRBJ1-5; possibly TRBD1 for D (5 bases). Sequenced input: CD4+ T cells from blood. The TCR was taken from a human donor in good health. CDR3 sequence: CASSEGGRAQPQHF. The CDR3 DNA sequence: TGTGCCAGCAGTGAAGGGGGCAGGGCTCAGCCCCAGCATTTT.